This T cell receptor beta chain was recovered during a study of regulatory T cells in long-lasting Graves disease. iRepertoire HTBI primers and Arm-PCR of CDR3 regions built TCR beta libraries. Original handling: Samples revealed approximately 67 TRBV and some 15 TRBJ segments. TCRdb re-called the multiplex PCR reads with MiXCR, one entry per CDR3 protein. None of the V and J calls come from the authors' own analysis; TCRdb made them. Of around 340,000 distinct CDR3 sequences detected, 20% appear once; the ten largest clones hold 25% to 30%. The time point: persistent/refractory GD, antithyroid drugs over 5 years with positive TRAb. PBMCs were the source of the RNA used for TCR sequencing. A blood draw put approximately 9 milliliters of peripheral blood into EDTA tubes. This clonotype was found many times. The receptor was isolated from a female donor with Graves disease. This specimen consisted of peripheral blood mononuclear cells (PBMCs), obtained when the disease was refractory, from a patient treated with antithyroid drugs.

CDR3 in amino acids: CATFGRTGSTEAFF. CDR3 DNA sequence: TGTGCCACCTTCGGGAGGACAGGGTCCACTGAAGCTTTCTTT. This rearrangement joins TRBV28 to TRBJ1-1; 8 positions agree with TRBD1. This CDR3 is 14 amino acids long. J lost 4 bases, V lost 10 bases, and 11 bases had no gene match. Germline-derived CDR1 and CDR2 are MDHEN and SYDVKM.